This is a list of T cell receptor beta chains from one sample in a study of cytomegalovirus exposure and HLA in healthy donors. Profiled with immunoSEQ multiplex PCR; TCRdb holds only in-frame clones, not every one. The table records 200,000 to 250,000 clones, approximately 82% of them present only once. Sequencing input: PBMCs. Every receptor here comes from a young man in good health and CMV-seronegative. The CDR3 runs from the conserved cysteine through the conserved F or W. The order of the fields is clone size, V gene, J gene, D gene, CDR3 protein, CDR3 DNA. A D gene is named only where the DNA matches it firmly. Only part of the rows carry a size: once, few, many, or a class if the clone is expanded.

>-|TRBV7-2|TRBJ2-5|-
CASSPSSAWAQETQYF
TGTGCCAGCAGCCCATCATCGGCTTGGGCTCAAGAGACCCAGTACTTC
>once|TRBV4-1|TRBJ2-7|TRBD2
CASSQGLGTSYYEQYF
TGCGCCAGCAGCCAAGGCTTAGGGACTAGTTACTACGAGCAGTACTTC
>few|TRBV28|TRBJ2-7|-
CASGYGGIDEQYF
TGTGCCAGCGGCTATGGAGGGATAGACGAGCAGTACTTC
>-|TRBV7-9|TRBJ1-1|-
CASSPADNTEAFF
TGTGCCAGCAGCCCAGCGGACAACACTGAAGCTTTCTTT
>-|TRBV9|TRBJ2-1|TRBD2
CASSAEGPSGDNEQFF
TGTGCCAGCAGCGCAGAAGGCCCTAGCGGCGACAATGAGCAGTTCTTC
>once|TRBV5-1|TRBJ2-6|-
CASSLGGHSGANVLTF
TGCGCCAGCAGCTTGGGTGGACACTCTGGGGCCAACGTCCTGACTTTC
>-|TRBV11-1|TRBJ1-1|-
CASSLGRRERNTEAFF
TGTGCCAGCAGCTTAGGCAGGCGGGAAAGGAACACCGAAGCTTTCTTT
>-|TRBV18|TRBJ1-1|TRBD1
CASSTLWDRGTEAFF
TGTGCCAGCTCAACGCTTTGGGACAGGGGAACTGAAGCTTTCTTT
>once|TRBV4-1|TRBJ1-3|-
CASSQDGQFSGNTIYF
TGCGCCAGCAGCCAAGACGGACAGTTCTCTGGAAACACCATATATTTT
>-|TRBV15|TRBJ1-4|-
CATSRGEGGLSEKLFF
TGTGCCACCAGCAGAGGGGAAGGGGGTCTGAGTGAAAAACTGTTTTTT
>few|TRBV9|TRBJ1-2|-
CASSVADGAYGYTF
TGTGCCAGCAGCGTAGCAGACGGAGCCTATGGCTACACCTTC
>-|TRBV5-1|TRBJ2-1|-
CASSLALGQINEQFF
TGCGCCAGCAGCTTGGCCCTTGGACAGATCAATGAGCAGTTCTTC
>once|TRBV19|TRBJ1-2|TRBD1
CASSIRTGQKNYGYTF
TGTGCCAGTAGTATCCGGACGGGACAGAAGAACTATGGCTACACCTTC
>-|TRBV6-5|TRBJ1-2|-
CASSLSLARGYTF
TGTGCCAGCAGTTTAAGTCTAGCGCGCGGCTACACCTTC
>-|TRBV5-1|TRBJ2-1|TRBD1
CASSLEGAGEQFF
TGCGCCAGCAGCTTGGAGGGGGCGGGTGAGCAGTTCTTC
>-|TRBV7-3|TRBJ2-3|TRBD2
CASSPLAAGGLNTQYF
TGTGCCAGCAGCCCCTTGGCTGCGGGAGGGTTAAATACGCAGTATTTT
>few|TRBV11-1|TRBJ2-1|-
CASSPSGHEQFF
TGTGCCAGCAGCCCAAGCGGCCATGAGCAGTTCTTC
>-|TRBV29-1|TRBJ1-2|-
CSVEGTDSNYGYTF
TGCAGCGTTGAAGGGACAGACAGTAACTATGGCTACACCTTC
>-|TRBV7-6|TRBJ2-7|TRBD2
CASSLEGLASSYEQYF
TGTGCCAGCAGCTTAGAGGGACTAGCGTCCTCCTACGAGCAGTACTTC
>-|TRBV2|TRBJ1-1|-
CASSYREGVTEAFF
TGTGCCAGCAGTTACAGGGAGGGGGTCACTGAAGCTTTCTTT
>-|TRBV5-4|TRBJ2-1|-
CASSFTAYNEQFF
TGTGCCAGCAGCTTCACAGCCTACAATGAGCAGTTCTTC
>-|TRBV10-3|TRBJ2-4|TRBD1
CAISELGQNGKNIQYF
TGTGCCATCAGTGAGCTGGGACAGAATGGGAAAAACATTCAGTACTTC
>-|TRBV28|TRBJ2-7|TRBD1
CASSRQGYEQYF
TGTGCCAGCAGCCGACAGGGCTACGAGCAGTACTTC
>-|TRBV5-1|TRBJ2-7|TRBD1
CASSLGTGGTYEQYF
TGCGCCAGCAGCTTGGGGACAGGGGGCACGTACGAGCAGTACTTC
>-|TRBV5-1|TRBJ1-3|TRBD1
CASSFAGTGSGNTIYF
TGCGCCAGCAGCTTCGCCGGGACAGGCTCTGGAAACACCATATATTTT
>-|TRBV5-4|TRBJ2-1|TRBD1
CASSWGQGSQFF
TGTGCCAGCAGCTGGGGACAGGGATCCCAGTTCTTC
>-|TRBV28|TRBJ2-1|-
CASSWDNMKPYNEQFF
TGTGCCAGCAGTTGGGACAACATGAAACCCTACAATGAGCAGTTCTTC
>-|TRBV9|TRBJ1-3|TRBD1
CASSSGRGQTTGNTIYF
TGTGCCAGCAGCTCTGGAAGGGGACAGACTACTGGAAACACCATATATTTT
>-|TRBV9|TRBJ2-7|TRBD1
CASSATPGTAYEQYF
TGTGCCAGCAGCGCCACTCCGGGGACAGCCTACGAGCAGTACTTC
>-|TRBV5-6|TRBJ2-7|-
CASSLAWGGHNYEQYF
TGTGCCAGCAGCTTGGCCTGGGGGGGGCACAACTACGAGCAGTACTTC
>-|TRBV5-1|TRBJ1-1|TRBD1
CASSLVGTDTEAFF
TGCGCCAGCAGCTTGGTTGGGACAGACACTGAAGCTTTCTTT
>-|TRBV9|TRBJ2-1|TRBD2
CASSVSTSGSSYNEQFF
TGTGCCAGCAGCGTAAGCACTAGCGGGAGCTCCTACAATGAGCAGTTCTTC
>-|TRBV2|TRBJ2-7|TRBD1
CASSEEGQLGLSSYEQYF
TGTGCCAGCAGTGAAGAGGGACAGCTGGGCCTTAGCTCCTACGAGCAGTACTTC
>once|TRBV2|TRBJ1-1|TRBD1
CASRRDSPNTEAFF
TGTGCCAGCAGACGGGACAGCCCAAACACTGAAGCTTTCTTT
>-|TRBV6-1|TRBJ1-1|-
CASSERGTEAFF
TGTGCCAGCAGTGAAAGGGGCACTGAAGCTTTCTTT
>once|TRBV13|TRBJ2-1|-
CASSYSGIRYNEQFF
TGTGCCAGCAGCTACTCGGGGATACGCTACAATGAGCAGTTCTTC
>-|TRBV4-1|TRBJ2-7|TRBD2
CASSQGEGAGGYEQYF
TGCGCCAGCAGCCAAGGGGAGGGAGCGGGAGGATACGAGCAGTACTTC
>-|TRBV6-1|TRBJ2-1|-
CASTVGGLAGEQFF
TGTGCCAGCACGGTAGGGGGATTAGCAGGTGAGCAGTTCTTC